This record covers a single T cell receptor beta chain. Method: immunoSEQ multiplex PCR; TCRdb's copy keeps in-frame clones and lacks some. The sample holds about 43,000 clones, 95% seen once. This specimen comes from a study of T cells in tuberculosis. With 3 bases clipped from V and 2 bases from J, the junction kept 7 bases outside the gene matches. Germline lookup yields CDR1 SGHTS and CDR2 YDEGEE. The CDR3 is 15 amino acids. The sequenced material came from PBMCs. The sequence derives from a donor aged 10-29 years with latent tuberculosis or without tuberculosis infection. This rearrangement joins TRBV5-8 to TRBJ2-7, with TRBD1 matching 8 bases. The CDR3 reads CASSSFTGGPYEQYF. CDR3 in DNA: TGTGCCAGCAGCTCCTTTACAGGGGGGCCCTACGAGCAGTACTTC.